One and the same sample provided the 23 T cell receptor beta chains below, sequenced in a study of T cells in Graves' hyperthyroidism and ophthalmopathy. The TCR beta CDR3 regions underwent amplification using RNA transcripts as the source. The primer set for the first-round RT-PCR of the TCR CDR3 was HTBI. Each CDR3 protein is one row after TCRdb ran MiXCR on the multiplex PCR reads. This table has over 120,000 distinct CDR3 sequences, around 21% appearing once. The specimen sequenced was blood. The receptors come from a woman aged 50 to 60 with Graves' hyperthyroidism that later progressed to Graves' ophthalmopathy.

The chain carries TRBV20-1 and TRBJ1-5; 9 nucleotides line up with TRBD1. CDR3 size: 15 residues. J was trimmed by 6 bases and V by 2 bases; bases with no gene match: 8. Germline V gene sequence: CDR1 DFQATT, CDR2 SNEGSKA (reference sequence). Here the CDR3 reads CSARKPGQGAQPQHF. The CDR3 nucleotides read TGCAGTGCTAGAAAGCCGGGACAGGGCGCTCAGCCCCAGCATTTT.

This clonotype turned up a few times. The rearrangement joins TRBV9 to TRBJ2-2; 11 positions agree with TRBD1. V was clipped by 1 base and J by 0 bases; unmatched bases: 5. The CDR3 runs 18 residues. In germline, CDR1 is SGDLS, CDR2 YYNGEE. CDR3 in amino acids: CASSVPGQGDPNTGELFF. CDR3 DNA sequence: TGTGCCAGCAGCGTACCGGGACAGGGGGATCCGAACACCGGGGAGCTGTTTTTT.

The chain combines TRBV12-3 or TRBV12-4 with TRBJ2-6; D is unclear. V was trimmed by 9 bases and J by 0 bases, leaving 6 bases between them. This CDR3 contains 13 residues. This CDR3 reads CASTYSGANVLTF. The CDR3 DNA reads TGTGCCAGTACATACTCTGGGGCCAACGTCCTGACTTTC.

This chain connects TRBV19 to TRBJ1-1; no clear D gene. Germline V gene lookup returns CDR1 LNHDA and CDR2 SQIVND (reference sequence). The CDR3 length is 13 residues. V was trimmed by 7 bases and J by 1 base, leaving 10 bases between them. The CDR3 protein is CASTLHRNTEAFF. The DNA for the CDR3 is TGTGCCAGTACCCTGCATCGGAACACTGAAGCTTTCTTT. Variable domain in full (rest from reference TRBV19 and TRBJ1-1): DGGITQSPKYLFRKEGQNVTLSCEQNLNHDAMYWYRQDPGQGLRLIYYSQIVNDFQKGDIAEGYSVSREKKESFPLTVTSAQKNPTAFYLCASTLHRNTEAFFGQGTRLTVV.

At least ten counts were recorded for this clonotype. This rearrangement joins TRBV5-1 to TRBJ2-5, with 13 bases identical to TRBD2. The CDR3 has 16 residues. V was pared by 4 bases and J by 5 bases, with 8 bases of the junction left unmatched. From germline, CDR1 is SGHRS and CDR2 YFSETQ. The CDR3 region has the DNA TGCGCCAGCAGCACCGGACTAGCGGGAGCTTCGGAGACCCAGTACTTC. Its protein is CASSTGLAGASETQYF. Combining the CDR3 with reference TRBV5-1 and TRBJ2-5 gives the whole variable domain KAGVTQTPRYLIKTRGQQVTLSCSPISGHRSVSWYQQTPGQGLQFLFEYFSETQRNKGNFPGRFSGRQFSNSRSEMNVSTLELGDSALYLCASSTGLAGASETQYFGPGTRLLVL.

The chain couples TRBV6-1 to TRBJ1-6; D unclear. CDR1 is MNHNS and CDR2 is SASEGT in the germline V gene. CDR3 length: 13 residues. V shed 5 bases and J shed 7 bases, with 9 bases lying between them. Here the CDR3 reads CASSREQNSPLHF. The DNA of the CDR3 is TGTGCCAGCAGTCGGGAACAGAATTCACCCCTCCACTTT.

J is TRBJ2-5 and V is TRBV20-1, with D tentatively TRBD1 or TRBD2 (6 bases each). Trimming shortened V by 1 base and J by 5 bases, and 14 bases separated the two germline ends. This CDR3 has 14 amino acids. Germline-derived CDR1 and CDR2 are DFQATT and SNEGSKA (reference sequence). This CDR3 reads CSARAEGGWETQYF. The CDR3 nucleotides are TGCAGTGCTAGAGCGGAGGGGGGTTGGGAGACCCAGTACTTC.

The sample holds many counts of this clonotype. This chain uses TRBV28 with TRBJ1-5; possibly TRBD1 for D (6 bases). V was pared by 1 base and J by 2 bases, with 12 bases between. The CDR3 extends over 16 amino acids. The germline CDR1 and CDR2 sequences are MDHEN and SYDVKM. This chain's CDR3 is CASSLLGARGNQPQHF. The CDR3 DNA follows: TGTGCCAGCAGTTTATTGGGGGCGCGGGGCAATCAGCCCCAGCATTTT.

This clonotype was detected ten times or more. The chain has TRBV13 and TRBJ1-1, with D perhaps TRBD1 (6 bases). The germline CDR1 and CDR2 sequences are PRHDT and FYEKMQ (reference sequence). The V gene lost 2 bases and the J gene lost 1 base, with 17 bases spanning the gap. The CDR3 has 17 amino acids. Here the CDR3 reads CASSLNLMQGQNTEAFF. In DNA, the CDR3 is TGTGCCAGCAGCTTAAATTTGATGCAGGGGCAGAACACTGAAGCTTTCTTT.

This clonotype was picked up many times. The chain joins TRBV6-6 to TRBJ2-5; TRBD2 might be the D (6 bases). V lost 0 bases and J lost 1, with 12 bases in between. This CDR3 has 16 amino acids. Germline V gene sequence: CDR1 MNHNY, CDR2 SVGAGI (reference sequence). DNA of the CDR3: TGTGCCAGCAGTTACTCGTCGACTAGTTTCCAAGAGACCCAGTACTTC. Its protein product is CASSYSSTSFQETQYF.

This clonotype was observed at least ten times. The rearrangement uses TRBV11-2 and TRBJ1-2; perhaps TRBD1 as D (5 bases). The germline V and J ends were trimmed by 3 bases and 4 bases, with 15 bases remaining between them. Per the germline V gene, CDR1 is SGHAT and CDR2 is FQNNGV. The CDR3 has 15 residues. DNA of the CDR3: TGTGCCAGCAGCTTCCAGTCAGGGTTAGGCTATGGCTACACCTTC. The encoded protein is CASSFQSGLGYGYTF.

This clonotype was picked up many times. The chain is built from TRBV29-1 and TRBJ2-1; 9 bases are shared with TRBD2. Per germline, CDR1 SQVTM and CDR2 ANQGSEA. This CDR3 comprises 12 residues. Trimming at V came to 3 bases and at J to 6 bases, leaving 0 bases not matched to a gene. CDR3 amino acids: CSVEREGNEQFF. Written as DNA, the CDR3 is TGCAGCGTTGAGCGGGAGGGCAATGAGCAGTTCTTC.

This clonotype was counted ten times or more. The chain couples TRBV2 to TRBJ2-7; the D gene is possibly TRBD1 (6 bases). CDR3 length equals 13 residues. Germline lookup yields CDR1 SNHLY and CDR2 FYNNEI. V was trimmed by 7 bases and J by 0 bases, leaving 10 bases between them. DNA for the CDR3: TGTGCCAGCACAGGGGCCGTCTCCTACGAGCAGTACTTC. It is translated as CASTGAVSYEQYF.

At least ten counts were recorded for this clonotype. The chain couples TRBV27 to TRBJ2-7, with 8 bases fitting TRBD1. The CDR3 is 15 amino acids. Losses at the gene ends were 6 bases for V and 2 bases for J; bases not matched to a gene: 9. Germline CDR1 and CDR2: MNHEY and SMNVEV (reference sequence). The CDR3 DNA follows: TGTGCCAGCAGAAGGGACAGGCAAAGACCCTACGAGCAGTACTTC. Its protein is CASRRDRQRPYEQYF.

The chain joins TRBV13 to TRBJ2-1, with D perhaps given as TRBD1 or TRBD2 (5 bases each). Per the germline V gene, CDR1 is PRHDT and CDR2 is FYEKMQ (reference sequence). V was clipped by 1 base and J by 5 bases, with 15 bases between them. The CDR3 extends over 16 amino acids. The CDR3 nucleotides read TGTGCCAGCAGCTTAGTTTGGGGGAGAAGACACAATGAGCAGTTCTTC. This sequence encodes CASSLVWGRRHNEQFF.

Concerning this clonotype itself: The junction shows a germline mismatch at one end, possibly a read error. The chain combines TRBV18 with TRBJ1-5, with D hard to call. Germline-derived CDR1 and CDR2 are KGHSH and LQKENI. The CDR3 is 17 amino acids. As DNA, the CDR3 is TGTGCCAGCTTACCAATGGCCGGTCCTAGTGGCAATCAGCCCCAGCATTTT. It encodes CASLPMAGPSGNQPQHF.

This clonotype showed up many times. This chain joins TRBV7-9 and TRBJ2-2, with 9 nucleotides matching TRBD1. J was trimmed by 5 bases and V by 0 bases; bases with no gene match: 7. CDR1 is SEHNR, CDR2 FQNEAQ, per germline (reference sequence). The CDR3 contains 17 residues. The CDR3 is CASSLARDRGNTGELFF. CDR3 DNA: TGTGCCAGCAGCTTAGCGCGCGACAGGGGGAATACCGGGGAGCTGTTTTTT. Supplemented by reference TRBV7-9 and TRBJ2-2, the full variable domain reads DTGVSQNPRHKITKRGQNVTFRCDPISEHNRLYWYRQTLGQGPEFLTYFQNEAQLEKSRLLSDRFSAERPKGSFSTLEIQRTEQGDSAMYLCASSLARDRGNTGELFFGEGSRLTVL.

For this clonotype: A much larger clone lies one base from this, so it may be a read error. The V call is TRBV11-2, the J call TRBJ1-1; no firm D call. Germline values: CDR1 SGHAT, CDR2 FQNNGV. The V gene lost 3 bases and the J gene lost 7 bases, with 15 bases spanning the gap. The length of the CDR3 is 14 residues. The CDR3 sequence: CASSFSGRSIEAFF. CDR3 nucleotides: TGTGCCAGCAGCTTCTCCGGCCGTAGCATTGAAGCTTTCTTT.

Ten or more counts support this clonotype. The chain uses TRBV3-1 and TRBJ1-2; no reliable D call. Germline V gene data show CDR1 as LGHDT and CDR2 as YNNKEL (reference sequence). The CDR3 has 14 amino acids. Deletions cut 0 bases from V and 4 bases from J, with 9 bases between. The CDR3 DNA sequence: TGTGCCAGCAGCCAAGAAGCGAAGGGCTATGGCTACACCTTC. Translated, it gives CASSQEAKGYGYTF.

This clonotype was counted many times. The genes are TRBV28 and TRBJ1-1; 9 bases fit TRBD1. Germline trimming cut 5 bases from V and 0 bases from J; bases unmatched to any gene: 13. This CDR3 region has 18 residues. Germline values: CDR1 MDHEN, CDR2 SYDVKM. DNA for the CDR3: TGTGCCAGCAGTCTCCCCCCCGGGACAGGGATGTTGAACACTGAAGCTTTCTTT. Encoded protein: CASSLPPGTGMLNTEAFF.

V gene TRBV2 combines with J gene TRBJ1-2, with a weak D call TRBD1 (5 bases). This CDR3 contains 17 residues. V lost 1 base, J lost 1 base, and 16 bases lay in between. Germline CDR1 reads SNHLY; CDR2 reads FYNNEI. DNA for the CDR3: TGTGCCAGCAGTGAAGAGGGACGGAATAACCTTAACTATGGCTACACCTTC. Translating it yields CASSEEGRNNLNYGYTF.

The gene calls are TRBV20-1 and TRBJ2-1; 10 nucleotides agree with TRBD2. Germline values: CDR1 DFQATT, CDR2 SNEGSKA (reference sequence). J lost 9 bases, V lost 0 bases, and 14 bases had no gene match. This CDR3 has 17 amino acids. The CDR3 region has the DNA TGCAGTGCTAGAGAAGGAGCGGGAGGGGAGTACAAGCCTGAGCAGTTCTTC. Translation: CSAREGAGGEYKPEQFF.

This clonotype was seen a few times. This chain links TRBV6-2 or TRBV6-3 with TRBJ2-5; the match to TRBD2 covers 8 bases. This CDR3 contains 17 residues. Germline V gives CDR1 MNHEY, CDR2 SVGEGT. J lost 5 bases, V lost 7 bases, and 18 bases had no gene match. This CDR3 is CASTPSREREFGETQYF. In DNA form, the CDR3 reads TGTGCCAGCACCCCCTCACGGGAGCGGGAGTTCGGTGAGACCCAGTACTTC.